This T cell receptor (beta chain) emerged from a study of shared clonotypes between healthy human individuals. Trimming left V 1 base short and J 0 bases short, with 10 bases between. This CDR3 has 16 amino acids. Germline V gives CDR1 SNHLY, CDR2 FYNNEI. Some clones are missing from TCRdb's copy, which holds only in-frame ones; the method was immunoSEQ multiplex PCR. The sample has some 2,500,000 clones, 85% to 95% seen once. Study conclusions and caveats: Some clonotypes were shared by all four sorted-subset donors, while others were not shared. The non-shared ones had lower generation probabilities than the shared ones.

In the case of this clone: Its target is unknown.

This receptor was taken from a man aged 18 to 29 in good health. Some clones in this sample may be carry-over from other donors' samples. The source material was naive CD4+ T cells from PBMCs. Subset meaning: CD45RA+ positively selected. This chain uses TRBV2 with TRBJ2-1; the D is unclear. The CDR3 nucleotides read TGTGCCAGCAGTGAAGGTGGCGCTGGCTCCTACAATGAGCAGTTCTTC. This gives the protein CASSEGGAGSYNEQFF.